The sequence of this T cell receptor (beta chain) was determined in a study of blood T cells in healthy people across ages (dated by TCRdb to between 2015 and 2017). With respect to the entire study: In model experiments, template switching captured about one uniquely barcoded TCR beta cDNA molecule for every two T cells. To track age-related changes in TCR beta repertoire diversity, the study relied on deep sequencing normalized with unique cDNA molecular identifiers. Four age groups were formed from the donors: young (average roughly 15 years), middle-aged (around 37), aged (about 68) and long-lived (roughly 88). To avoid experimental bias, donors of different ages were spread randomly across the sequencing lanes. Two additional independent replicas of 1 million unique cDNA reads from the same blood draw were analyzed for two donors (one aged 18 to 30 and one aged 80 or older).

Donors were a few dozen systemically healthy Caucasian individuals from Russia aged roughly 6 to 100 years. Around 10 milliliters of peripheral blood were drawn from each donor into EDTA-treated Vacutainer tubes. Ficoll-Paque density-gradient centrifugation was used to isolate PBMCs, with at least 6 million per sample. Trizol reagent was used to extract total RNA from the PBMCs, yielding at least 5 micrograms per sample. For every donor, an aliquot of PBMCs went through flow cytometry to measure the percentages of naive CD45RAhigh/CD27high T cells. Points the paper makes about the study in general: The CMV infection status of donors was not known, potentially confounding age-related changes in expanded clonotypes. Conclusive comparison of naive and antigen-experienced compartments was prevented by the profiling of bulk unsorted PBMCs. As age increased, observed TCR beta diversity per million T cells dropped in a roughly linear way, and a significant reduction was already evident by age about 36. Observed TCR beta diversity correlated strongly with the percentage of naive T cells measured by flow cytometry. Compared with the aged group, more naive CD4+ T cells, fewer expanded clones and increased TCR diversity were shown by the long-lived group, suggesting age selection. Estimates of total diversity from one million sequenced T cells were regarded as lower bounds and underestimates.

The library was generated by 5' RACE. The data were produced on an Illumina HiSeq 2500. The second PCR ran for roughly 7 to 11 cycles and used a J-beta primer mix along with a sample-barcoded 5' primer. Each TCR beta cDNA molecule received a unique molecular identifier from a template-switch 5' adaptor carrying 12 random nucleotides. Each sample yielded at least 2.5 million CDR3-containing paired-end reads. All of the RNA was converted into first-strand cDNA using the Mint cDNA synthesis kit, with a TRBC-specific oligonucleotide serving as the primer. Following uracil-DNA glycosylase treatment, all cDNA underwent a first 18-cycle PCR with the universal primers M1SS and BC2_uni_R. The paper's processing steps were these. For normalization, 1 million high-quality reads were randomly selected from each sample, with every read carrying a distinct molecular identifier. Reads sharing molecular identifiers were discarded rather than binned into consensus sequences. MiTCR, run with a Q25 quality threshold and the strictest error-elimination algorithm, handled CDR3 identification, clonotype clustering and error correction. A nonparametric unseen species model with Euler transformation was used to estimate a lower bound on total TCR beta diversity. TCRdb handled the public reads itself, with Q25 trimming in fastp and clone calling in MiXCR, and kept productive beta chains. Each entry merges the rows of one CDR3 protein and shows their most common DNA and genes. The V and J calls were determined by TCRdb, not by the authors. The sample includes approximately 1,000,000 distinct CDR3 sequences, with approximately 38% observed a single time. The ten top clones hold under 15% of the sample.

Turning to this clonotype: Its antigen remains unidentified. It has no much larger one-base neighbor in the sample; base qualities were not kept.

Inclusive of the bounding cysteine and phenylalanine, the CDR3 is 16 residues long. Only the CDR3 DNA stays, 48 bases, in frame from base 1. V is reduced by 4 bases and J by 10 bases, leaving a spacing of 23 bases between them. Via the germline V gene, CDR1 is LGHNA and CDR2 YNFKEQ. Rearrangement joined TRBV4-2 to TRBJ2-1; confidence is insufficient to name the D gene. The sample taken for sequencing was blood. This receptor was identified in a man between 18 and 29 years old in good health. The nucleotide sequence reads as follows: TGTGCCAGCAGCCCAAGATACGAGACCGACTCCTACGAGCAGTTCTTC. This sequence encodes CASSPRYETDSYEQFF.